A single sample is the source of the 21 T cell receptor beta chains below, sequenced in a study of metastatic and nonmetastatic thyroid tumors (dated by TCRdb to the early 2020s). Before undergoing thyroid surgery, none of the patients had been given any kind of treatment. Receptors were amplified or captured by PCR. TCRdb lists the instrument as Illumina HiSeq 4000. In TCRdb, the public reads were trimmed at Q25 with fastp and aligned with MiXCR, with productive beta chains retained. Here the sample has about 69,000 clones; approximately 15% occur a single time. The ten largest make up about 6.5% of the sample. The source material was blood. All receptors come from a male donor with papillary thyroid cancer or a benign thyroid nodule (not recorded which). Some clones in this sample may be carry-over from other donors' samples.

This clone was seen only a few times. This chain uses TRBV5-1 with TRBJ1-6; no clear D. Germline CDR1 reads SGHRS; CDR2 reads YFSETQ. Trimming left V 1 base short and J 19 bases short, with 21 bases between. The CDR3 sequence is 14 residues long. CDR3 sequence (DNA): TGCGCCAGCAGCTTGTGGTCGGAGAATTCACCCCCTCACTTT. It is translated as CASSLWSENSPPHF.

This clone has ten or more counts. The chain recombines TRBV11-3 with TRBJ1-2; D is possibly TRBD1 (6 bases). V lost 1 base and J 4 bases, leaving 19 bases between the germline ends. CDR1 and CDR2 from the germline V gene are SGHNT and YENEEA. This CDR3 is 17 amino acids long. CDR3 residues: CASSLGLTRGLPYGYTF. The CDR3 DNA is TGTGCCAGCAGCTTAGGACTTACCAGGGGCCTCCCCTATGGCTACACCTTC.

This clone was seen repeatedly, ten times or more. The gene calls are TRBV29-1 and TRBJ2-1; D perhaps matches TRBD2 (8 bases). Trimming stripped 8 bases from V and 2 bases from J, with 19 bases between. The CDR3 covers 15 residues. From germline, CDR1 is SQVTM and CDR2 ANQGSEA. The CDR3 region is CSTRGGDRAYNEQFF. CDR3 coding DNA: TGCAGCACCCGGGGGGGAGACAGGGCCTACAATGAGCAGTTCTTC.

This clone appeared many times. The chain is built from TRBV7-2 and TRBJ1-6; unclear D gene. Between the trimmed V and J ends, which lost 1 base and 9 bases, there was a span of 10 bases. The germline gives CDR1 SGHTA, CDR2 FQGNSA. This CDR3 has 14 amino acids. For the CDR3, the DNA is TGTGCCAGCAGCTTAGGAGGGTCGGGTTCACCCCTCCACTTT. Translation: CASSLGGSGSPLHF. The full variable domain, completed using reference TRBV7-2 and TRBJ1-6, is GAGVSQSPSNKVTEKGKDVELRCDPISGHTALYWYRQSLGQGLEFLIYFQGNSAPDKSGLPSDRFSAERTGGSVSTLTIQRTQQEDSAVYLCASSLGGSGSPLHFGNGTRLTVT.

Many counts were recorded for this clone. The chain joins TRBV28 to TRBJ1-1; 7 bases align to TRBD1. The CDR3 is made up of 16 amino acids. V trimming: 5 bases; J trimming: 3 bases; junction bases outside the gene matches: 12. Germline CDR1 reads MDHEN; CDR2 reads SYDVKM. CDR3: CASSLSGGGADTEAFF. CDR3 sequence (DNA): TGTGCCAGCAGTCTCTCGGGAGGGGGCGCTGACACTGAAGCTTTCTTT.

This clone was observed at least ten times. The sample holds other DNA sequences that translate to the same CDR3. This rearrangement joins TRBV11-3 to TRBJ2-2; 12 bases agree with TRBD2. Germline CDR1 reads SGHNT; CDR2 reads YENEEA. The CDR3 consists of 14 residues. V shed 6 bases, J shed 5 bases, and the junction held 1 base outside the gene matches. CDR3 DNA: TGTGCCAGCAGTCTAGCGGGAGGGACCGGGGAGCTGTTTTTT. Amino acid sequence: CASSLAGGTGELFF.

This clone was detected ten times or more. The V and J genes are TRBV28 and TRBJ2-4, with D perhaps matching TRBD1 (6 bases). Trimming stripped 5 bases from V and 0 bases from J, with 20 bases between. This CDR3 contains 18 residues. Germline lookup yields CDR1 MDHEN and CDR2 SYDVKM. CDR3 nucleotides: TGTGCCAGCAGTCCTGGCAGGGGATTAGGATCAGCCAAAAACATTCAGTACTTC. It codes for CASSPGRGLGSAKNIQYF.

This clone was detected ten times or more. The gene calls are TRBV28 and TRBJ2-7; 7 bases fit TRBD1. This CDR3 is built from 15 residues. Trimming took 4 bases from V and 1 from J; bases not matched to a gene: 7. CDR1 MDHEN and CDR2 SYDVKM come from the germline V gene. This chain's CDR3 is CASSWGQSPSYEQYV. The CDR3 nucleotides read TGTGCCAGCAGTTGGGGACAGAGTCCTTCCTACGAGCAGTACGTC.

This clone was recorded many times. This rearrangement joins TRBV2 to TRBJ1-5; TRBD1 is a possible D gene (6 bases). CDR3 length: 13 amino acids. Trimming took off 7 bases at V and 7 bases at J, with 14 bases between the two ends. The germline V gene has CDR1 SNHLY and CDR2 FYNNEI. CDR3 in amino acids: CASNLGGYQPQHF. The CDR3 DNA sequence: TGTGCCAGCAACTTAGGGGGTTACCAGCCCCAGCATTTT.

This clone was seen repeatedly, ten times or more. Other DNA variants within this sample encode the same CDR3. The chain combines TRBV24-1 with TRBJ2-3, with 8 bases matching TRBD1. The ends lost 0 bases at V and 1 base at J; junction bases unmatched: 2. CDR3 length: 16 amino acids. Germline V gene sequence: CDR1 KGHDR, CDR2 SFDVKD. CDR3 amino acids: CATSDLGTGGTDTQYF. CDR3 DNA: TGTGCCACCAGTGATTTGGGGACAGGCGGCACAGATACGCAGTATTTT.

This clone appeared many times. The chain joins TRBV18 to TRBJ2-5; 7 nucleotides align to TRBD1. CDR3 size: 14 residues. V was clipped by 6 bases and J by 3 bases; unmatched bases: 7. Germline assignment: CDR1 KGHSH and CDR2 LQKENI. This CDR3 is CASSKNRGEETQYF. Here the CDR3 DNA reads TGTGCCAGCTCCAAGAACAGGGGAGAAGAGACCCAGTACTTC.

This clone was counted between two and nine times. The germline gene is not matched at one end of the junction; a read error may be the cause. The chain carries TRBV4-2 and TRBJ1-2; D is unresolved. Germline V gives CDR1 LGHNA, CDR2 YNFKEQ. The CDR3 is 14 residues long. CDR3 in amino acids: CASSQANSVLRFEF. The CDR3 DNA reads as TGTGCCAGCAGCCAGGCCAATTCGGTCCTGCGGTTCGAATTC.

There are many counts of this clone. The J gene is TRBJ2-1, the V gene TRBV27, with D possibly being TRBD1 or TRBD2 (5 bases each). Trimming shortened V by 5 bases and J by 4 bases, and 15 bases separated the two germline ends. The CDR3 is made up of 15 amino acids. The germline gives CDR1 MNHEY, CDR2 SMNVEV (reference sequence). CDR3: CASSAGTEIYNEQFF. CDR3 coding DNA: TGTGCCAGCAGTGCCGGGACGGAGATATACAATGAGCAGTTCTTC.

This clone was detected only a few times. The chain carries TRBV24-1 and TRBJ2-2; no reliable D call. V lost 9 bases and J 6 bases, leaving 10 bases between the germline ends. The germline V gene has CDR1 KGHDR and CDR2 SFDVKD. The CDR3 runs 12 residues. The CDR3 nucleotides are TGTGCCACCTCGGTGGACGCCGGGGAGCTGTTTTTT. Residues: CATSVDAGELFF.

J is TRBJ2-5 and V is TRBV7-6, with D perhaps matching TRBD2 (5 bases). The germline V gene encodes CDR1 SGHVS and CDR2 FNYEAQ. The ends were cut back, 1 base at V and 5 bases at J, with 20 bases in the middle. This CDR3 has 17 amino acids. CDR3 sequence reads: CASSLGIWTSVGETQYF. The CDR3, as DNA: TGTGCCAGCAGCTTAGGGATCTGGACTTCGGTGGGGGAGACCCAGTACTTC.

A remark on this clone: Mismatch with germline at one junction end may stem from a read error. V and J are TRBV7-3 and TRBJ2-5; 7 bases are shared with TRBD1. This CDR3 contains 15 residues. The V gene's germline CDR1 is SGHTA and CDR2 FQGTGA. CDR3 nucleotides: TGTGCCAGCATCTTACACGGTACAGGGGCCGAGACCCAGTACTTC. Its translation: CASILHGTGAETQYF.

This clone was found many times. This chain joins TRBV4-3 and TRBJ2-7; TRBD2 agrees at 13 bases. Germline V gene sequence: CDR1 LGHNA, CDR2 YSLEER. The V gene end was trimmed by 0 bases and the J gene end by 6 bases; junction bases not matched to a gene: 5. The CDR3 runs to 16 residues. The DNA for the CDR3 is TGCGCCAGCAGCCAAGACCGACTAGCGGGAGGCCTCGAGCAGTACTTC. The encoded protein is CASSQDRLAGGLEQYF.

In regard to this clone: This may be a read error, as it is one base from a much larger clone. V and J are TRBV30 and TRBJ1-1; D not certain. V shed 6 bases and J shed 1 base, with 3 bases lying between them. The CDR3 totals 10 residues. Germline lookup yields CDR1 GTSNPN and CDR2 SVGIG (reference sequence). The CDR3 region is CACSNTEAFF. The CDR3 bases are TGTGCCTGTTCGAACACTGAAGCTTTCTTT.

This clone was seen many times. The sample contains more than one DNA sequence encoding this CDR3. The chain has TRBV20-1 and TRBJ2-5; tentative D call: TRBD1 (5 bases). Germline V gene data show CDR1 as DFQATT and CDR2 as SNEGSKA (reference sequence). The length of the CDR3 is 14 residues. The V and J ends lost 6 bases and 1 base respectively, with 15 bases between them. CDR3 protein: CSAHADRSQETQYF. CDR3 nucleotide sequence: TGCAGTGCGCATGCAGACAGATCCCAAGAGACCCAGTACTTC.

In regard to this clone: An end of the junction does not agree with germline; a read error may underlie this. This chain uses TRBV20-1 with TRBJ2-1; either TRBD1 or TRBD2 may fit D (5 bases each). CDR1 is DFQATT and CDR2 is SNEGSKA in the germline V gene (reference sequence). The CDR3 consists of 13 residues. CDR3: CSSSAGGTNEQLF. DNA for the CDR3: TGCAGTTCTAGTGCCGGTGGGACCAATGAGCAGCTCTTC.

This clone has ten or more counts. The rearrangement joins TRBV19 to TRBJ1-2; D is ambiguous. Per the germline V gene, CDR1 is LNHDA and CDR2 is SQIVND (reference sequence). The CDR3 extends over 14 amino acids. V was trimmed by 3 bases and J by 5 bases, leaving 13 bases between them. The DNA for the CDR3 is TGTGCCAGTAGTATCCCCCGGGTCCGTTATGGCTACACCTTC. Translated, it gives CASSIPRVRYGYTF.